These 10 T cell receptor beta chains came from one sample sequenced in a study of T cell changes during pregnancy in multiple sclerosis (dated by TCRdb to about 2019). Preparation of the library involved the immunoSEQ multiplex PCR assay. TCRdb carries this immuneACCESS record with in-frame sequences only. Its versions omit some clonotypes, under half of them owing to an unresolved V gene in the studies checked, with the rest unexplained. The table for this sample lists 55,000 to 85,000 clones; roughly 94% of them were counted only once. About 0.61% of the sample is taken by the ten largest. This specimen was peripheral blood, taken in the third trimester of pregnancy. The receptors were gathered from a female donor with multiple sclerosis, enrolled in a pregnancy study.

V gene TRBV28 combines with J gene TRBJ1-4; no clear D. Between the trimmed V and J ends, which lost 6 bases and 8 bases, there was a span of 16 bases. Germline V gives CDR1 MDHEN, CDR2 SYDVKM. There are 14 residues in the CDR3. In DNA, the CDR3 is TGTGCCAGCAGCCCGGGTGAGAGGAACGAAAAACTGTTTTTT. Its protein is CASSPGERNEKLFF. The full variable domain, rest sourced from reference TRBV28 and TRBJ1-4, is DVKVTQSSRYLVKRTGEKVFLECVQDMDHENMFWYRQDPGLGLRLIYFSYDVKMKEKGDIPEGYSVSREKKERFSLILESASTNQTSMYLCASSPGERNEKLFFGSGTQLSVL.

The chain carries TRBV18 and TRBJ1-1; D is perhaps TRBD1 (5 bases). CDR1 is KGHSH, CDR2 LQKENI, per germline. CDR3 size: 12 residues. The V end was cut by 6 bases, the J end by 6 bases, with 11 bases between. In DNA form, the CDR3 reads TGTGCCAGCTCGGCGGGGGGGGCTGAAGCTTTCTTT. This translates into CASSAGGAEAFF.

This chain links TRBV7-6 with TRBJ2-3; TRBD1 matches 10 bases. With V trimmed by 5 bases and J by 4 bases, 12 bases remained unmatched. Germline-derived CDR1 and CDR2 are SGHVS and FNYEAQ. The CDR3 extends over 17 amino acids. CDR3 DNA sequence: TGTGCCAGCAGCCAAATACCCGGGACAGGGGTGTCAGATACGCAGTATTTT. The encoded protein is CASSQIPGTGVSDTQYF.

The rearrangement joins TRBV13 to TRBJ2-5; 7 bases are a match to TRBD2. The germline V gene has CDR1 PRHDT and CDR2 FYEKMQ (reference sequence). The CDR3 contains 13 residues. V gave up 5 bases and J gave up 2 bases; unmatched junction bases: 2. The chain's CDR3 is CASSPGLQETQYF. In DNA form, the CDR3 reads TGTGCCAGCAGCCCGGGACTACAAGAGACCCAGTACTTC.

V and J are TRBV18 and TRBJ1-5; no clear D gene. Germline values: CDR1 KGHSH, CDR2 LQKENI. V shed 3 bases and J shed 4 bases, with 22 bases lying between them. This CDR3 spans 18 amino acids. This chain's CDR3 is CASSPFELRPSRNQPQHF. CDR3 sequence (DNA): TGTGCCAGCTCACCCTTCGAATTACGGCCCTCTAGGAATCAGCCCCAGCATTTT.

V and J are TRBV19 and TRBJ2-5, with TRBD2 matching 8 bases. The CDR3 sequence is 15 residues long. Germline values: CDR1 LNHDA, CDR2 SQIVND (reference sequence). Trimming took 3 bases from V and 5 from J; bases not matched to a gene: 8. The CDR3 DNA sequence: TGTGCCAGTAGTATCGTCGGGGGGGCCTTGGAGACCCAGTACTTC. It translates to CASSIVGGALETQYF.

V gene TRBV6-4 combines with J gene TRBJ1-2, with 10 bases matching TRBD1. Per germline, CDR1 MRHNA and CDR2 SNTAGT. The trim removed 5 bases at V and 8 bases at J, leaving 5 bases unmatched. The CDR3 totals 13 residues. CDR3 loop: CASSRQGAGGYTF. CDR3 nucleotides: TGTGCCAGCAGTAGACAGGGGGCAGGAGGCTACACCTTC.

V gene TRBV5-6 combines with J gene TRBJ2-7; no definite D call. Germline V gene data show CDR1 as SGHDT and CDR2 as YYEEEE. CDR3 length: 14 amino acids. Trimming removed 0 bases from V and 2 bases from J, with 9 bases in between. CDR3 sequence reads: CASSLGPNPYEQYF. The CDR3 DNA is TGTGCCAGCAGCTTGGGGCCAAACCCCTACGAGCAGTACTTC. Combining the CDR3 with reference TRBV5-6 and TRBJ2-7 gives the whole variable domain DAGVTQSPTHLIKTRGQQVTLRCSPKSGHDTVSWYQQALGQGPQFIFQYYEEEERQRGNFPDRFSGHQFPNYSSELNVNALLLGDSALYLCASSLGPNPYEQYFGPGTRLTVT.

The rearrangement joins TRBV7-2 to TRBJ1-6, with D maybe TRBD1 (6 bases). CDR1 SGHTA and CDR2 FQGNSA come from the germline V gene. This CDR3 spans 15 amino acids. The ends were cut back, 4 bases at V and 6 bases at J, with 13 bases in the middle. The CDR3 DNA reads TGTGCCAGCAGCTCGATTACAGGGTCTAATTCACCCCTCCACTTT. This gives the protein CASSSITGSNSPLHF.

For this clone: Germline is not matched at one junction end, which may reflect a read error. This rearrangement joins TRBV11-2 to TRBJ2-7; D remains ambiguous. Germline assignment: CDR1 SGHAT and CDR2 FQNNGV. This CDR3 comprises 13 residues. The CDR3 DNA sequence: TGTGCCAGCAGCTTCCAGGAAACCTACGCGCAGTACTTC. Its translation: CASSFQETYAQYF.